Below are 22 T cell receptor beta chains sequenced from a single sample in a study of shared clonotypes between healthy human individuals. Sequencing was performed with immunoSEQ multiplex PCR; in TCRdb, only in-frame clones are kept and a portion is missing. The sample records roughly 1,600,000 clones, just under 99% being singletons. Sequencing was done on a sample of naive CD4+ T cells sorted from blood. Described subset: CD45RA+ positively selected. The receptors derive from a man aged 25 to 40 in good health.

The chain joins TRBV7-6 to TRBJ1-1, with D possibly being TRBD1 (6 bases). The V gene lost 1 base and the J gene lost 8 bases, with 14 bases spanning the gap. The CDR3 is 14 amino acids. CDR1 is SGHVS and CDR2 is FNYEAQ in the germline V gene. The CDR3 nucleotides read TGTGCCAGCAGCTTAGTGCCCGGGGGCGGAGAAGCTTTCTTT. Amino acids: CASSLVPGGGEAFF.

The chain recombines TRBV29-1 with TRBJ2-5; no clear D gene. CDR1 and CDR2 (germline): SQVTM, ANQGSEA. The CDR3 is 14 residues long. V was shortened by 2 bases and J by 1 base, with 11 bases between the two germline ends. CDR3 in DNA: TGCAGCGTTGAACCCAGGTCCGCCCAAGAGACCCAGTACTTC. Its protein product is CSVEPRSAQETQYF.

V gene TRBV9 combines with J gene TRBJ2-3, with 7 bases identical to TRBD2. CDR1 is SGDLS and CDR2 is YYNGEE in the germline V gene. CDR3 length: 15 amino acids. Germline trimming cut 2 bases from V and 2 bases from J; bases unmatched to any gene: 5. The CDR3 bases are TGTGCCAGCAGCGTTGCTAGCGGTCACACAGATACGCAGTATTTT. Amino acid sequence: CASSVASGHTDTQYF.

The chain is built from TRBV7-9 and TRBJ2-3; 11 bases map to TRBD2. The CDR3 has 17 residues. In germline, CDR1 is SEHNR, CDR2 FQNEAQ (reference sequence). Trimming cost V 4 bases and J 2 bases; bases outside gene matches: 8. As DNA, the CDR3 is TGTGCCAGCAGCTCCACGCCGGGACTAGCGGCCACAGATACGCAGTATTTT. Translated, it gives CASSSTPGLAATDTQYF. The full variable domain, in which reference TRBV7-9 and TRBJ2-3 provide the parts outside the CDR3, is DTGVSQNPRHKITKRGQNVTFRCDPISEHNRLYWYRQTLGQGPEFLTYFQNEAQLEKSRLLSDRFSAERPKGSFSTLEIQRTEQGDSAMYLCASSSTPGLAATDTQYFGPGTRLTVL.

The rearrangement uses TRBV5-1 and TRBJ1-1; TRBD1 agrees at 7 bases. CDR1 and CDR2 from the germline V gene are SGHRS and YFSETQ. V shed 6 bases and J 0 bases; nucleotides not matched to a gene: 8. The CDR3 is made up of 15 amino acids. The CDR3 reads CASTPNRGMNTEAFF. For the CDR3, the DNA is TGCGCCAGCACCCCCAACAGGGGAATGAACACTGAAGCTTTCTTT.

The chain recombines TRBV7-8 with TRBJ2-1, with 15 bases lining up with TRBD2. The trim removed 1 base at V and 6 bases at J, leaving 10 bases unmatched. Per germline, CDR1 SGHVS and CDR2 FQNEAQ. CDR3 length equals 19 residues. For the CDR3, the DNA is TGTGCCAGCAGCTTAGAGATGGGGACTAGCGGGAGGCAGTCCAATGAGCAGTTCTTC. This encodes CASSLEMGTSGRQSNEQFF. Looking up the rest from reference TRBV7-8 and TRBJ2-1 gives the full variable domain: GAGVSQSPRYKVAKRGQDVALRCDPISGHVSLFWYQQALGQGPEFLTYFQNEAQLDKSGLPSDRFFAERPEGSVSTLKIQRTQQEDSAVYLCASSLEMGTSGRQSNEQFFGPGTRLTVL.

V and J are TRBV15 and TRBJ2-7; D gene uncertain. The germline V gene has CDR1 LNHNV and CDR2 YYDKDF (reference sequence). The CDR3 has 14 residues. The germline V and J ends were trimmed by 1 base and 2 bases, with 9 bases remaining between them. The DNA of the CDR3 is TGTGCCACCAGCAGAGGCAGTGCGACCTACGAGCAGTACTTC. As protein: CATSRGSATYEQYF.

This chain connects TRBV7-2 to TRBJ1-4; D gene uncertain. V lost 5 bases and J lost 8, with 12 bases in between. Germline values: CDR1 SGHTA, CDR2 FQGNSA. The CDR3 contains 13 residues. CDR3 nucleotides: TGTGCCAGCAGCACCCCTTGGGAAGAAAAACTGTTTTTT. Its translation is CASSTPWEEKLFF.

This chain joins TRBV5-4 and TRBJ2-3; D might be TRBD2 (5 bases). The V gene's germline CDR1 is SGHNT and CDR2 YYREEE (reference sequence). This CDR3 region has 16 residues. Trimming cost V 6 bases and J 3 bases, with 20 bases left between them. The CDR3: CASTLRQGSSTDTQYF. The CDR3 bases are TGTGCCAGCACCCTAAGACAAGGGAGTTCAACAGATACGCAGTATTTT.

This chain connects TRBV15 to TRBJ1-3; the D gene is possibly TRBD1 (5 bases). Trimming pared 4 bases from V and 7 bases from J, leaving 14 bases between. Germline V gene data show CDR1 as LNHNV and CDR2 as YYDKDF (reference sequence). The CDR3 length is 14 residues. This chain's CDR3 is CATSTPGSRNTIYF. Written as DNA, the CDR3 is TGTGCCACCAGCACCCCAGGGTCACGGAACACCATATATTTT.

The chain joins TRBV6-1 to TRBJ2-3; the match to TRBD2 covers 9 bases. CDR1 and CDR2 from the germline V gene are MNHNS and SASEGT. V gave up 6 bases and J gave up 2 bases; unmatched junction bases: 6. The CDR3 loop spans 15 amino acids. The CDR3 bases are TGTGCCAGCAGCCGCGGGGGGGCAGACACAGATACGCAGTATTTT. Amino acids: CASSRGGADTDTQYF.

Comment on this clone: This sample also contains other DNA sequences that code for the same CDR3. The V and J genes are TRBV18 and TRBJ2-3; maybe TRBD2 (6 bases). The CDR3 runs 13 residues. CDR1 and CDR2 (germline): KGHSH, LQKENI. V gave up 3 bases and J gave up 4 bases, with 8 bases separating them. The CDR3 is CASSPRESDTQYF. The CDR3 nucleotides are TGTGCCAGCTCACCTCGGGAGTCAGATACGCAGTATTTT.

The rearrangement links TRBV18 to TRBJ1-5; 7 positions match TRBD1. Germline V CDR1 and CDR2: KGHSH, LQKENI. The CDR3 spans 14 residues. Trimming cost V 3 bases and J 7 bases; bases outside gene matches: 6. The CDR3 reads CASSPRQGGQPQHF. In DNA, the CDR3 is TGTGCCAGCTCACCCCGACAGGGTGGGCAGCCCCAGCATTTT.

V and J are TRBV30 and TRBJ2-3; unclear D gene. Germline V gene lookup returns CDR1 GTSNPN and CDR2 SVGIG (reference sequence). Trimming removed 0 bases from V and 2 bases from J, with 12 bases in between. The CDR3 contains 15 residues. The CDR3 spells CAWSVSGSNTDTQYF. The CDR3 DNA follows: TGTGCCTGGAGTGTATCCGGGTCGAACACAGATACGCAGTATTTT.

The count of this clone is one. The V call is TRBV5-1, the J call TRBJ2-1; 14 bases align to TRBD2. The CDR3 is 18 amino acids. J was trimmed by 0 bases and V by 0 bases; bases with no gene match: 2. Germline V CDR1 and CDR2: SGHRS, YFSETQ. CDR3 in amino acids: CASSLGTSGRSSYNEQFF. DNA for the CDR3: TGCGCCAGCAGCTTGGGGACTAGCGGGAGGTCCTCCTACAATGAGCAGTTCTTC.

As for this clone: Distinct nucleotide sequences in the sample also encode this CDR3. The J gene is TRBJ2-7, the V gene TRBV5-1; 7 bases fit TRBD2. This CDR3 region has 13 residues. V dropped 1 base and J dropped 7; count of bases not matched to a gene: 5. The V gene's germline CDR1 is SGHRS and CDR2 YFSETQ. The CDR3 nucleotides read TGCGCCAGCAGCTTGAGGCAGGGAGGGGAGCAGTACTTC. It encodes CASSLRQGGEQYF.

The rearrangement joins TRBV30 to TRBJ2-1; possibly TRBD2 for D (7 bases). CDR3 size: 13 residues. The ends were cut back, 0 bases at V and 9 bases at J, with 12 bases in the middle. Germline CDR1 is GTSNPN and CDR2 is SVGIG (reference sequence). The CDR3 coding sequence is TGTGCCTGGAGTGTACGAAGGGGGGGTGAGCAGTTCTTC. The encoded protein is CAWSVRRGGEQFF.

The chain carries TRBV5-1 and TRBJ2-7, with a tentative D call TRBD2 (6 bases). The CDR3 contains 15 residues. CDR1 is SGHRS, CDR2 YFSETQ, per germline. Trimming removed 5 bases at V and 0 bases at J, with 15 bases between. CDR3 nucleotide sequence: TGCGCCAGCAGACAAGGGACTCTGAGCTCCTACGAGCAGTACTTC. Translation gives CASRQGTLSSYEQYF.

The gene calls are TRBV5-6 and TRBJ2-1, with 14 bases matching TRBD2. Trimming removed 4 bases from V and 4 bases from J; junction bases left unmatched: 1. Germline values: CDR1 SGHDT, CDR2 YYEEEE. There are 15 residues in the CDR3. The CDR3 loop reads CASSRTSGRYNEQFF. CDR3 DNA: TGTGCCAGCAGCCGGACTAGCGGGAGGTACAATGAGCAGTTCTTC.

V and J are TRBV28 and TRBJ2-7, with 8 bases matching TRBD1. The CDR3 is made up of 16 amino acids. Trimming took 5 bases from V and 3 from J; bases not matched to a gene: 12. The germline CDR1 and CDR2 sequences are MDHEN and SYDVKM. CDR3 in amino acids: CASSRGTGTGLYEQYF. CDR3 DNA sequence: TGTGCCAGCAGTCGGGGGACCGGGACAGGACTCTACGAGCAGTACTTC.

The chain employs TRBV5-6 and TRBJ2-1; D gene ambiguous. In germline, CDR1 is SGHDT, CDR2 YYEEEE. Trimming cost V 2 bases and J 0 bases, with 15 bases left between them. The CDR3 loop spans 17 amino acids. The CDR3 here is CASSFGWYMSSYNEQFF. The CDR3 DNA follows: TGTGCCAGCAGCTTTGGATGGTATATGAGCTCCTACAATGAGCAGTTCTTC. Looking up the rest from reference TRBV5-6 and TRBJ2-1 gives the full variable domain: DAGVTQSPTHLIKTRGQQVTLRCSPKSGHDTVSWYQQALGQGPQFIFQYYEEEERQRGNFPDRFSGHQFPNYSSELNVNALLLGDSALYLCASSFGWYMSSYNEQFFGPGTRLTVL.

The chain couples TRBV7-8 to TRBJ1-5; 10 bases match TRBD1. J was trimmed by 3 bases and V by 5 bases; bases with no gene match: 7. The length of the CDR3 is 16 residues. CDR1 and CDR2 from the germline V gene are SGHVS and FQNEAQ. CDR3 sequence reads: CASSLQTGGINQPQHF. In DNA, the CDR3 is TGTGCCAGCAGCCTGCAGACAGGGGGCATCAATCAGCCCCAGCATTTT.